Listed below are T cell receptor beta chains from one sample, sequenced in a study of blood T cell repertoires in COVID-19. The protocol was immunoSEQ multiplex PCR, while the TCRdb copy is restricted to in-frame clones and leaves out a portion. Seen here are 200,000 to 250,000 clones, 75% to 90% observed once, and the top ten hold 8% to 9%. Sequenced input: peripheral blood. The receptor set was obtained from a woman aged 80 or older with COVID-19, enrolled during active disease. The CDR3 runs from the conserved cysteine through the conserved F or W. The D gene is left open where the match is weak. Clone size is not always given. Where it is, it says once, few, many or a class for expanded clones.

CDR3,DNA,size,V,D,J
CASSLTGRSDYGYTF,TGTGCCAGCAGCTTAACGGGGAGGAGTGACTATGGCTACACCTTC,-,TRBV7-3,-,TRBJ1-2
CASSLEAGGEYEQYF,TGCGCCAGCAGCTTGGAGGCAGGGGGTGAGTACGAGCAGTACTTC,-,TRBV5-1,TRBD1,TRBJ2-7
CASSQEREREKSGELFF,TGCGCCAGCAGCCAAGAGCGAGAGCGGGAGAAGTCCGGGGAGCTGTTTTTT,once,TRBV4-1,TRBD2,TRBJ2-2
CASSKTGKYTEAFF,TGTGCCAGCAGCAAGACAGGGAAGTACACTGAAGCTTTCTTT,-,TRBV9,TRBD1,TRBJ1-1
CASTVGQYGGYTF,TGTGCCAGTACCGTCGGACAGTATGGTGGCTACACCTTC,-,TRBV19,-,TRBJ1-2
CASQGTATDTQYF,TGTGCCAGCCAAGGGACAGCCACAGATACGCAGTATTTT,-,TRBV28,TRBD1,TRBJ2-3
CASSQSSPRGQPQHF,TGTGCCAGCAGCCAATCGTCCCCGAGAGGACAGCCCCAGCATTTT,-,TRBV7-9,-,TRBJ1-5
CAGQTSYEQYF,TGTGCCGGACAGACATCCTACGAGCAGTACTTC,-,TRBV2,-,TRBJ2-7
CASKRQSLELNTEAFF,TGTGCCAGTAAACGACAGAGCTTAGAGTTGAACACTGAAGCTTTCTTT,-,TRBV19,-,TRBJ1-1
CASNIQVKETQYF,TGTGCCAGCAATATACAGGTGAAGGAGACCCAGTACTTC,-,TRBV2,-,TRBJ2-5
CASSSTVNYGYTF,TGTGCCAGCAGCTCGACAGTGAACTATGGCTACACCTTC,-,TRBV7-8,-,TRBJ1-2
CASSYLRTDTQYF,TGTGCCAGCAGTTATCTACGCACAGATACGCAGTATTTT,-,TRBV27,-,TRBJ2-3
CASTLTGPGSEKLFF,TGTGCCAGCACCTTGACAGGGCCGGGCAGTGAAAAACTGTTTTTT,-,TRBV2,TRBD1,TRBJ1-4
CASSPRGIQETQYF,TGTGCCAGCAGCCCCCGGGGTATTCAAGAGACCCAGTACTTC,-,TRBV5-4,-,TRBJ2-5
CASSIRTRGDTQYF,TGTGCCAGTAGTATAAGGACCCGGGGAGATACGCAGTATTTT,-,TRBV19,-,TRBJ2-3
CASRTRTGRSYGYTF,TGTGCCAGCAGGACCAGGACAGGGCGCTCCTATGGCTACACCTTC,-,TRBV5-4,TRBD1,TRBJ1-2
CASSQGPSREKLFF,TGTGCCAGCAGCCAAGGTCCCTCCAGGGAAAAACTGTTTTTT,-,TRBV3-1/TRBV3-2,-,TRBJ1-4
CASSIRGSNQPQHF,TGTGCCAGTAGTATAAGGGGGAGCAATCAGCCCCAGCATTTT,-,TRBV19,-,TRBJ1-5
CASSQDPGEQFF,TGTGCCAGCAGCCAAGATCCGGGTGAGCAGTTCTTC,-,TRBV3-1/TRBV3-2,-,TRBJ2-1
CAWARSGGNEQFF,TGTGCCTGGGCAAGGTCCGGGGGCAATGAGCAGTTCTTC,-,TRBV30,-,TRBJ2-1
CASSPAYRGSAEAFF,TGTGCCAGCTCACCAGCATACCGCGGGAGTGCTGAAGCTTTCTTT,-,TRBV18,-,TRBJ1-1
CASSPARGGEKLFF,TGTGCCAGCTCCCCGGCTAGGGGAGGCGAAAAACTGTTTTTT,once,TRBV18,-,TRBJ1-4
CASSQTGGFQAFF,TGTGCCAGCAGTCAGACAGGGGGTTTTCAAGCTTTCTTT,-,TRBV6-2/TRBV6-3,TRBD1,TRBJ1-1
CATSRTGNEQYF,TGTGCCACCAGCAGGACAGGTAATGAGCAGTACTTC,-,TRBV15,-,TRBJ2-7
CASSRLVTGSSPLHF,TGTGCCAGCAGCCGTTTGGTGACAGGGAGCTCACCCCTCCACTTT,-,TRBV16,TRBD1,TRBJ1-6
CASSYSTGGYEQYF,TGTGCCAGCAGTTACTCGACAGGGGGGTACGAGCAGTACTTC,-,TRBV6-6,TRBD1,TRBJ2-7
CASSLEGGLGSPLHF,TGTGCCAGCAGCTTAGAGGGAGGGCTTGGCTCACCCCTCCACTTT,-,TRBV7-6,-,TRBJ1-6
CASRARQGLTGTQYF,TGTGCCAGCCGGGCAAGACAGGGCTTGACGGGGACCCAGTACTTC,-,TRBV28,TRBD1,TRBJ2-5
CASGKQGWLYEQYF,TGTGCCAGCGGAAAACAGGGGTGGCTCTACGAGCAGTACTTC,-,TRBV6-5,TRBD1,TRBJ2-7
CASSAPSGGAINTEAFF,TGTGCCAGCAGTGCCCCTAGTGGAGGGGCAATTAACACTGAAGCTTTCTTT,few,TRBV6-1,-,TRBJ1-1
CAWTGGRLTYNSPLHF,TGTGCCTGGACGGGGGGGCGCTTAACCTATAATTCACCCCTCCACTTT,-,TRBV30,-,TRBJ1-6
CASSVDRGTDYGYTF,TGTGCCAGCAGTGTTGACAGGGGGACTGACTATGGCTACACCTTC,once,TRBV2,TRBD1,TRBJ1-2
CASSAGGSMFHQPQHF,TGTGCCAGCAGTGCAGGGGGATCCATGTTCCATCAGCCCCAGCATTTT,once,TRBV28,TRBD1,TRBJ1-5
CASSQVGREQYF,TGTGCCAGCAGCCAAGTCGGTCGGGAGCAGTACTTC,-,TRBV3-1/TRBV3-2,-,TRBJ2-7
CASSLNSGGETQYF,TGCGCCAGCAGCTTGAATAGCGGGGGCGAGACCCAGTACTTC,-,TRBV5-1,TRBD2,TRBJ2-5
CAWSVLRGTGGSTNEKLFF,TGTGCCTGGAGTGTACTACGAGGGACAGGGGGCTCGACTAATGAAAAACTGTTTTTT,-,TRBV30,TRBD1,TRBJ1-4
CASSPQVYNSPLHF,TGTGCCAGCAGCCCACAGGTGTATAATTCACCCCTCCACTTT,-,TRBV3-1/TRBV3-2,-,TRBJ1-6
CASGLGGRTEAFF,TGTGCTAGTGGTTTGGGGGGGCGCACTGAAGCTTTCTTT,-,TRBV12-5,-,TRBJ1-1
CASSYILGASEAFF,TGTGCCAGCAGCTATATTCTGGGAGCTTCTGAAGCTTTCTTT,-,TRBV7-9,-,TRBJ1-1
CASSDQGRQQPQHF,TGTGCCAGCAGTGATCAGGGGCGGCAACAGCCCCAGCATTTT,-,TRBV2,-,TRBJ1-5